Shown below are 6 T cell receptor beta chains from a single sample sequenced in a study of brain T cells in children with intractable seizures. Time point in this sample: blood from clinic visit 5 months post-surgery; TSC patient then seizure free. Generated by immunoSEQ multiplex PCR, the TCRdb table keeps only in-frame clones and is missing some. The sample lists about 350,000 clones, over 90% occurring once. Sample: peripheral blood, taken less than 6 months after surgery. The source is a boy in the first two years of life with tuberous sclerosis and intractable seizures.

The CDR3 coding sequence is TGTGCCAGTAGGACCCTAGCGGGCACCGGGGAGCTGTTTTTT. Translating it yields CASRTLAGTGELFF. V and J are TRBV19 and TRBJ2-2, with 8 bases that match TRBD2. V was pared by 6 bases and J by 4 bases, with 4 bases of the junction left unmatched. The CDR3 has 14 amino acids. Germline CDR1 and CDR2: LNHDA and SQIVND (reference sequence).

The genes are TRBV18 and TRBJ1-1; D unresolved. CDR3 length: 17 amino acids. V was trimmed by 0 bases and J by 3 bases, leaving 17 bases between them. The germline CDR1 and CDR2 sequences are KGHSH and LQKENI. CDR3 nucleotides: TGTGCCAGCTCACCACCATCCCTCCGATGGATGGACACTGAAGCTTTCTTT. This encodes CASSPPSLRWMDTEAFF.

A single count supports this clone. The V call is TRBV7-3, the J call TRBJ2-1; 10 bases fit TRBD2. The CDR3 runs to 16 residues. Trimming at V came to 5 bases and at J to 3 bases, leaving 7 bases not matched to a gene. Germline V CDR1 and CDR2: SGHTA, FQGTGA. The CDR3 sequence is CASSPLAGALYNEQFF. The CDR3 DNA follows: TGTGCCAGCAGCCCGCTAGCGGGGGCTCTCTACAATGAGCAGTTCTTC.

CDR3 nucleotide sequence: TGTGCCTGGAGAGTGCTGGGGGCCGGGGAGCTGTTTTTT. Amino acids: CAWRVLGAGELFF. The rearrangement joins TRBV30 to TRBJ2-2; the D call may be TRBD1 or TRBD2 (5 bases each). Germline CDR1 is GTSNPN and CDR2 is SVGIG (reference sequence). The CDR3 is 13 amino acids. V lost 3 bases and J lost 6, with 11 bases in between.

This chain links TRBV11-2 with TRBJ2-1; D gene unclear. Looked up from germline, CDR1 is SGHAT and CDR2 is FQNNGV. The CDR3 extends over 15 amino acids. Between the trimmed V and J ends, which lost 2 bases and 1 base, there was a span of 9 bases. The CDR3 coding sequence is TGTGCCAGCAGCTTAATCCGGGCATCCTACAATGAGCAGTTCTTC. Its protein is CASSLIRASYNEQFF.

The chain uses TRBV11-3 and TRBJ2-2, with D possibly TRBD2 on 5 matching bases. This CDR3 comprises 14 residues. Trimming stripped 5 bases from V and 2 bases from J, with 9 bases between. From germline, CDR1 is SGHNT and CDR2 YENEEA. The CDR3 loop is CASSEAENTGELFF. The CDR3 nucleotides are TGTGCCAGCAGCGAAGCGGAAAACACCGGGGAGCTGTTTTTT. The full variable domain, in which reference TRBV11-3 and TRBJ2-2 provide the parts outside the CDR3, is EAGVVQSPRYKIIEKKQPVAFWCNPISGHNTLYWYLQNLGQGPELLIRYENEEAVDDSQLPKDRFSAERLKGVDSTLKIQPAELGDSAVYLCASSEAENTGELFFGEGSRLTVL.